This is a list of T cell receptor beta chains from one sample in a study of metastatic and nonmetastatic thyroid tumors. MiXCR re-clonotyped the PCR reads for TCRdb. Altogether 43,000 or so clones are present, less than 5% being singletons, with the ten largest covering roughly a tenth. The sequenced sample was blood. The receptors were sampled from a female donor with papillary thyroid cancer or a benign thyroid nodule (not recorded which). Some clones in this sample may be carry-over from other donors' samples. Both conserved end residues are part of each CDR3. D genes are given only for firm matches. Not all rows give a size; the values are once, few, many and, for expanded clones, a class.

clone size,D gene,J gene,V gene,CDR3 length,CDR3 DNA,CDR3 protein
few,.,TRBJ2-7,TRBV14,13,TGTGCCAGCAGCTTGCGTAGAGCCTGCGAGCAGTACTTC,CASSLRRACEQYF
many,TRBD1,TRBJ1-4,TRBV5-4,15,TGTGCCAGCAGCTTGGGTGGACAGGGTGAAGAAAAACTGTTTTTT,CASSLGGQGEEKLFF
medium-sized,.,TRBJ2-2,TRBV2,13,TGTGCCAGCAGTGAAGGACACACCGGGGAGCTGTTTTTT,CASSEGHTGELFF
many,.,TRBJ2-1,TRBV25-1,12,TGTGCCAGCAGTCTAGCGACGGATGAGCAGTTCTTC,CASSLATDEQFF
many,.,TRBJ2-1,TRBV2,13,TGTGCCAGCAGTTCCGGGACCCCCAATGAGCAGTTCTTC,CASSSGTPNEQFF
many,TRBD2,TRBJ2-2,TRBV6-1,18,TGTGCCAGCAGTCCTTCCTTCAGCGGGAGATTTAACACCGGGGAGCTGTTTTTT,CASSPSFSGRFNTGELFF
few,.,TRBJ2-1,TRBV6-1,17,TGTGCCAGCAGGGGCAGTGGAACTAGCTGTATCTACAATGAGCAGTTCTTC,CASRGSGTSCIYNEQFF
few,.,TRBJ1-3,TRBV12-3/TRBV12-4,14,TGTGCCAGCAGTCGTACAGGGTCTGGAAACACCATATATTTT,CASSRTGSGNTIYF
.,.,TRBJ2-7,TRBV6-1,15,TGTGCCAGCAGTGAGGGCAGTCTTAGTTCCTACGAGCAGTACTTC,CASSEGSLSSYEQYF
.,.,TRBJ1-3,TRBV6-1,14,TGTGCCAGCCACACAGGGTCTTCTGGAAACACCATATATTTT,CASHTGSSGNTIYF
.,TRBD1,TRBJ1-2,TRBV6-1,14,TGTGCCAGCAGAATATACGACAGGGGGCACGGCTACACCTTC,CASRIYDRGHGYTF
many,.,TRBJ1-2,TRBV5-6,13,TGTGCCAGCAGCCGGACCCTGCGAGGGGGCTACACCTTC,CASSRTLRGGYTF
few,TRBD1,TRBJ1-5,TRBV6-1,18,TGTGCCAGCAGTGAAAGGGTCAGGGGGAGTACGAGCAATCAGCCCCAGCATTTT,CASSERVRGSTSNQPQHF
many,TRBD1,TRBJ1-4,TRBV6-1,15,TGTGCCAGCAGTTCCAGCGGGACAGGGTTTGGAAAACTGTTTTTT,CASSSSGTGFGKLFF
.,.,TRBJ1-5,TRBV11-2,15,TGTGCCAGCAGCTTAGATCAACAGTATAATCAGCCCCAGCATTTT,CASSLDQQYNQPQHF
many,TRBD2,TRBJ2-1,TRBV15,17,TGTGCCACCAGCAGAGATTTGGCTAGCGGGGCCCACAATGAGCAGTTCTTC,CATSRDLASGAHNEQFF
many,TRBD2,TRBJ2-1,TRBV10-3,16,TGTGCCATCAGTCCCGGGACTAGCGGGATCCGCAATGAGCAGTTCTTC,CAISPGTSGIRNEQFF
.,TRBD1,TRBJ2-2,TRBV20-1,15,TGCAGTGCTAGCAACAGGGGATCCGCCACCGGGGAGCTGTTTTTT,CSASNRGSATGELFF
many,TRBD2,TRBJ2-7,TRBV12-3/TRBV12-4,18,TGTGCCAGCAGTTTAGGGTTAGCGGGAGGGCTAAACATCTACGAGCAGTACTTC,CASSLGLAGGLNIYEQYF
many,TRBD1,TRBJ2-7,TRBV19,14,TGTGCCAGTAGTAGGACAGGGGGCAACTACGAGCAGTACTTC,CASSRTGGNYEQYF
many,TRBD1,TRBJ2-2,TRBV20-1,14,TGCAGTGCTAGGACAGGGGGCAACACCGGGGAGCTGTTTTTT,CSARTGGNTGELFF
.,TRBD1,TRBJ2-1,TRBV29-1,12,TGCAGAACCGACAGGGCTAATGATGAGCAGTTCTTC,CRTDRANDEQFF
.,.,TRBJ1-2,TRBV20-1,11,TGCAGTGCTAGAGATGCCTATGGCTACACCTTC,CSARDAYGYTF
many,TRBD2,TRBJ2-1,TRBV20-1,15,TGCAGTGCTAAACAAGCGGGAGTTTCCTACAATGAGCAGTTCTTC,CSAKQAGVSYNEQFF
many,.,TRBJ1-3,TRBV30,15,TGTGCCTGGAGTATAGGGGAGAGCTCTGGAAACACCATATATTTT,CAWSIGESSGNTIYF
many,.,TRBJ2-1,TRBV10-3,14,TGTGCCATCAGTGCCGGGTCCAGGGTCAATGAGCAGTTCTTC,CAISAGSRVNEQFF
many,.,TRBJ2-7,TRBV2,9,TGTGCCAGCAACTACGAGCAGTACTTC,CASNYEQYF
few,TRBD1,TRBJ1-6,TRBV28,15,TGTGCCAGCAGTGGGACAGGCGATTATAATTCACCCCTCCACTTT,CASSGTGDYNSPLHF
.,TRBD2,TRBJ2-6,TRBV24-1,17,TGTGCAACCAGCGCGACTAGCGGGAGGGATGGGGCCAACGTCCTGACTTTC,CATSATSGRDGANVLTF
many,TRBD2,TRBJ2-1,TRBV10-3,16,TGTGCCGTCAGTGAGCAGGTTAGCGGGTCCTACAATGAGCAGTTCTTC,CAVSEQVSGSYNEQFF
few,.,TRBJ1-1,TRBV6-5,17,TGTGCCAGCAGTTACTCGAAAGGTGAGCGGCACCAGGGAGAAGCTTTCTTT,CASSYSKGERHQGEAFF
many,TRBD1,TRBJ1-1,TRBV7-9,16,TGTGCCAGCAGCCCTAGGACAGGGGGGGTGGACACTGAAGCTTTCTTT,CASSPRTGGVDTEAFF
many,TRBD1,TRBJ1-1,TRBV11-3,12,TGTGCCAGCAGGTCACAGGGGTCTGAAGCTTTCTTT,CASRSQGSEAFF
many,.,TRBJ2-3,TRBV24-1,12,TGTGCCACCAGTGTCCCGGGGGATACGCAGTATTTT,CATSVPGDTQYF
many,.,TRBJ2-3,TRBV6-1,14,TGTGCCAGCAGTTACGGCCGGCCGTCAGATACGCAGTATTTT,CASSYGRPSDTQYF